These 17 T cell receptor beta chains came from one sample sequenced in a study of PD-1 blockade in classical Hodgkin lymphoma. Each and every patient relapsed after autologous stem cell transplantation, and patients got differing brentuximab vedotin exposure. The table came from immunoSEQ multiplex PCR; TCRdb's copy has only in-frame clones and leaves some out. The repertoire holds about 150,000 clones, with about 78% as singletons. Specimen: peripheral blood mononuclear cells (PBMCs), collected before the second cycle of nivolumab. The receptors were gathered from a human donor with classical Hodgkin lymphoma.

J is TRBJ1-5 and V is TRBV2, with D possibly being TRBD1 (5 bases). Germline V gene lookup returns CDR1 SNHLY and CDR2 FYNNEI. The germline V and J ends were trimmed by 7 bases and 3 bases, with 16 bases remaining between them. This CDR3 contains 15 residues. CDR3 in DNA: TGTGCCAGCACTACGGAGGGACGGCACAATCAGCCCCAGCATTTT. Amino acid sequence: CASTTEGRHNQPQHF.

This clone was detected a few times. V and J are TRBV7-3 and TRBJ2-2; D gene unclear. The CDR3 totals 14 residues. Germline CDR1 SGHTA, CDR2 FQGTGA. Trimming stripped 4 bases from V and 5 bases from J, with 11 bases between. CDR3 sequence (DNA): TGTGCCAGCAGCTCCCCATCAGATACCGGGGAGCTGTTTTTT. Residues: CASSSPSDTGELFF.

The V call is TRBV6-5, the J call TRBJ1-2, with D maybe TRBD1 (5 bases). Germline V CDR1 and CDR2: MNHEY, SVGAGI. Trimming took 3 bases from V and 4 from J, leaving 9 bases between them. CDR3 size: 13 residues. CDR3 coding DNA: TGTGCCAGCAGTTATAAGGGGCTCTATGGCTACACCTTC. This encodes CASSYKGLYGYTF.

V usage is TRBV5-4 and J usage is TRBJ2-5; the D is unclear. Germline V lookup: CDR1 SGHNT, CDR2 YYREEE (reference sequence). The CDR3 contains 14 residues. V lost 4 bases, J lost 5 bases, and 15 bases lay in between. The chain's CDR3 is CASSPNPARETQYF. The CDR3 nucleotides are TGTGCCAGCAGCCCTAATCCAGCGCGGGAGACCCAGTACTTC.

The CDR3 reads CASSGQDISNYGYTF. The CDR3 region has the DNA TGTGCCAGCAGCGGGCAGGACATCTCTAACTATGGCTACACCTTC. This chain links TRBV9 with TRBJ1-2; perhaps TRBD1 as D (5 bases). The V gene lost 3 bases and the J gene lost 0 bases, with 12 bases spanning the gap. The germline V gene encodes CDR1 SGDLS and CDR2 YYNGEE. This CDR3 is built from 15 residues.

This rearrangement joins TRBV5-1 to TRBJ1-4; perhaps TRBD1 as D (6 bases). Germline V CDR1 and CDR2: SGHRS, YFSETQ. This CDR3 contains 16 residues. The germline V and J ends were trimmed by 3 bases and 8 bases, with 20 bases remaining between them. CDR3 loop: CASSWDVGGAGEKLFF. The CDR3 DNA sequence: TGCGCCAGCAGCTGGGATGTGGGGGGCGCAGGCGAAAAACTGTTTTTT. The whole variable domain, remainder taken from reference TRBV5-1 and TRBJ1-4, is KAGVTQTPRYLIKTRGQQVTLSCSPISGHRSVSWYQQTPGQGLQFLFEYFSETQRNKGNFPGRFSGRQFSNSRSEMNVSTLELGDSALYLCASSWDVGGAGEKLFFGSGTQLSVL.

This clone was found once. CDR3 nucleotides: TGTGCCAGTACAGGGACCTACACTGAAGCTTTCTTT. The encoded protein is CASTGTYTEAFF. The chain recombines TRBV19 with TRBJ1-1; D might be TRBD1 (5 bases). Germline-derived CDR1 and CDR2 are LNHDA and SQIVND (reference sequence). The CDR3 contains 12 residues. Trimming left V 7 bases short and J 3 bases short, with 9 bases between. Drawing the rest from reference TRBV19 and TRBJ1-1, the complete variable domain is DGGITQSPKYLFRKEGQNVTLSCEQNLNHDAMYWYRQDPGQGLRLIYYSQIVNDFQKGDIAEGYSVSREKKESFPLTVTSAQKNPTAFYLCASTGTYTEAFFGQGTRLTVV.

The chain combines TRBV19 with TRBJ2-1; D uncertain. The CDR3 loop spans 15 amino acids. The V end lost 3 bases, the J end lost 0 bases, and 9 bases lay between the germline ends. Germline V gives CDR1 LNHDA, CDR2 SQIVND (reference sequence). Here the CDR3 DNA reads TGTGCCAGTAGTATTGCGAGAAGCTCCTACAATGAGCAGTTCTTC. Amino acid sequence: CASSIARSSYNEQFF. The complete variable domain, with remaining parts taken from reference TRBV19 and TRBJ2-1, reads DGGITQSPKYLFRKEGQNVTLSCEQNLNHDAMYWYRQDPGQGLRLIYYSQIVNDFQKGDIAEGYSVSREKKESFPLTVTSAQKNPTAFYLCASSIARSSYNEQFFGPGTRLTVL.

This sequence joins TRBV12-5 and TRBJ2-4, with D unclear. CDR1 is LGHNT and CDR2 is FRNRAP in the germline V gene. This CDR3 comprises 16 residues. Trimming left V 0 bases short and J 0 bases short, with 9 bases between. CDR3 sequence (DNA): TGTGCTAGTGGTTTGGTTGTAGGGCCAGCCAAAAACATTCAGTACTTC. Protein sequence: CASGLVVGPAKNIQYF.

The chain couples TRBV2 to TRBJ1-1, with D perhaps matching TRBD1 (6 bases). V was shortened by 10 bases and J by 0 bases, with 12 bases between the two germline ends. This CDR3 region has 13 residues. CDR1 and CDR2 from the germline V gene are SNHLY and FYNNEI. The CDR3 loop reads CATRQEMNTEAFF. In nucleotides, the CDR3 is TGTGCCACCAGACAGGAAATGAACACTGAAGCTTTCTTT.

CDR3 in DNA: TGCGCCAGCAGCCAAGAAATAGGGGCAGATACGCAGTATTTT. This translates into CASSQEIGADTQYF. The V and J genes are TRBV4-3 and TRBJ2-3, with D possibly TRBD1 on 5 matching bases. CDR1 LGHNA and CDR2 YSLEER come from the germline V gene. Trimming cost V 0 bases and J 4 bases, with 8 bases left between them. The CDR3 runs to 14 residues.

The V and J genes are TRBV7-9 and TRBJ2-7, with 7 bases matching TRBD2. This CDR3 is 15 amino acids long. The V gene's germline CDR1 is SEHNR and CDR2 FQNEAQ (reference sequence). The J segment lost 2 bases and the V segment lost 3 bases, leaving 7 bases of the junction unmatched. CDR3 sequence reads: CASSLYGEGTYEQYF. In nucleotides, the CDR3 is TGTGCCAGCAGCTTGTATGGGGAGGGAACCTACGAGCAGTACTTC.

The genes are TRBV7-9 and TRBJ2-1; 9 nucleotides line up with TRBD1. Trimming removed 4 bases from V and 8 bases from J; junction bases left unmatched: 12. The CDR3 runs to 16 residues. Germline V CDR1 and CDR2: SEHNR, FQNEAQ (reference sequence). The CDR3 spells CASSSWDRVLYYEQFF. The CDR3 nucleotides are TGTGCCAGCAGCTCGTGGGACAGGGTCCTATACTATGAGCAGTTCTTC.

This clone showed up just a few times. V and J are TRBV10-3 and TRBJ2-7, with D perhaps matching TRBD1 (5 bases). V was cut by 7 bases and J by 1 base, with 8 bases left in between. The CDR3 loop spans 12 amino acids. The V gene's germline CDR1 is ENHRY and CDR2 SYGVKD. The CDR3 DNA sequence: TGTGCCATCAAAAGGGGATCCTACGAGCAGTACTTC. This encodes CAIKRGSYEQYF.

J is TRBJ2-7 and V is TRBV9, with TRBD1 matching over 7 bases. There are 17 residues in the CDR3. Germline trimming cut 0 bases from V and 2 bases from J; bases unmatched to any gene: 11. Germline V gives CDR1 SGDLS, CDR2 YYNGEE. The CDR3 DNA reads as TGTGCCAGCAGCGTAGTGGGGACCGGGACAGACCCCTACGAGCAGTACTTC. This gives the protein CASSVVGTGTDPYEQYF. The whole variable domain, remainder taken from reference TRBV9 and TRBJ2-7, is DSGVTQTPKHLITATGQRVTLRCSPRSGDLSVYWYQQSLDQGLQFLIQYYNGEERAKGNILERFSAQQFPDLHSELNLSSLELGDSALYFCASSVVGTGTDPYEQYFGPGTRLTVT.

The rearrangement links TRBV6-1 to TRBJ1-2, with D uncertain. CDR3 size: 13 residues. V shed 3 bases and J shed 1 base, with 6 bases lying between them. CDR1 is MNHNS and CDR2 is SASEGT in the germline V gene. The CDR3 DNA sequence: TGTGCCAGCAGTGATGATGTTAACTATGGCTACACCTTC. It specifies CASSDDVNYGYTF.

The chain carries TRBV7-2 and TRBJ2-2; TRBD1 is a possible D gene (6 bases). V lost 2 bases and J lost 4, with 14 bases in between. This CDR3 is built from 16 residues. Germline V gene sequence: CDR1 SGHTA, CDR2 FQGNSA. The CDR3 loop reads CASSLTLRGPTGELFF. The CDR3, as DNA: TGTGCCAGCAGCTTAACTCTCAGGGGACCCACCGGGGAGCTGTTTTTT.